The T cell receptor beta chain under discussion was sequenced for a study of cytomegalovirus exposure and HLA in healthy donors. Study at large: Among several hundred genotyped donors, 80% to 90% fell in the Caucasian-associated ancestry cluster.

Researchers ran the PCR with 60 Vbeta and 13 Jbeta primers. Generated by immunoSEQ multiplex PCR, the TCRdb table keeps only in-frame clones and is missing some. The profile covers some 80,000 clones, with under 80% appearing a single time and 1.6% taken by the ten largest. This CDR3 comprises 18 residues. V shed 0 bases, J shed 4 bases, and the junction held 10 bases outside the gene matches. CDR1 is MGHRA, CDR2 YSYEKL, per germline. Study findings and constraints: Certain sequence variants were highly shared and formed a cluster, and this cluster was likely a sequencing artifact.

About this clone: Its antigen is unidentified.

The gene calls are TRBV4-1 and TRBJ2-2; 8 nucleotides agree with TRBD1. The sequence derives from a middle-aged man in good health and CMV-seronegative. Sequencing input: PBMCs. The CDR3 DNA is TGCGCCAGCAGCCAAGAACCATTCGGGACAGGTGTCACCGGGGAGCTGTTTTTT. Protein product: CASSQEPFGTGVTGELFF.